Detailed here is one T cell receptor (beta chain). Its antigen is not identified. Germline assignment: CDR1 MGHRA and CDR2 YSYEKL. CDR3 length: 15 amino acids. V trimming: 1 base; J trimming: 1 base; junction bases outside the gene matches: 3. Reverse transcription of roughly 0.45 to 1 ug RNA was carried out with random hexamers. TCR beta CDR3 was amplified by immunoSEQ covering 54 Vbeta and 13 Jbeta. One entry per CDR3 protein results from TCRdb running MiXCR on the immunoSEQ multiplex PCR reads. Among fewer than 60,000 distinct CDR3 sequences listed, 85% to 95% were seen once. This sample is drawn from a study of CD8 T cells in Susac syndrome. Overall study context: Among the Susac syndrome patients who underwent sequencing, about 6 had clinically active disease, while eight or nine of them were in remission. Findings and caveats of the study: Susac syndrome CD8+ repertoires were clonally expanded, most strongly in CD8+ TEMRA cells. Susac-specific public clones were found in total CD8+ and CD8+ TEMRA repertoires, numbering approximately 16 and five, respectively.

This clonotype was obtained from a human donor with Susac syndrome. The gene calls are TRBV4-1 and TRBJ2-7, with 8 bases matching TRBD1. The sequenced material came from CD8+ T cells from PBMCs. CDR3 sequence (DNA): TGCGCCAGCAGCCAAGCCGGGACAGGTTCCTACGAGCAGTACTTC. This sequence encodes CASSQAGTGSYEQYF.